This T cell receptor (beta chain) emerged from a study of regulatory T cells in long-lasting Graves disease. Study-wide results and limits: Thyroid tissue went unexamined; only peripheral blood was analyzed.

There are many counts of this clonotype. Its antigen is still unknown. This sample's time point: newly diagnosed GD, antithyroid drugs for less than 3 months. Generation of the TCR library employed RNA extracted from PBMCs. An endocrinology department in Xi'an, China, supplied the patients. Collection of peripheral blood (approximately 9 milliliters) was done using EDTA tubes. Arm-PCR of CDR3 regions and iRepertoire HTBI primers were the basis on which TCR beta libraries were built. TCRdb called the multiplex PCR reads again in MiXCR, with one record for every CDR3 protein. In the table there are hundreds of thousands of distinct CDR3 sequences, about 14% of which are singletons. From germline, CDR1 is SEHNR and CDR2 FQNEAQ (reference sequence). The CDR3 spans 13 residues. With 3 bases removed from V and 6 bases from J, the gap between germline ends came to 9 bases.

The specimen was peripheral blood mononuclear cells (PBMCs), collected at new diagnosis, from a patient treated with antithyroid drugs. The sequence was collected from a female donor with Graves disease. The V call is TRBV7-9, the J call TRBJ2-1; unclear D gene. The CDR3 DNA reads as TGTGCCAGCAGCTTCAACGGTCCCAATGAGCAGTTCTTC. Its protein product is CASSFNGPNEQFF.